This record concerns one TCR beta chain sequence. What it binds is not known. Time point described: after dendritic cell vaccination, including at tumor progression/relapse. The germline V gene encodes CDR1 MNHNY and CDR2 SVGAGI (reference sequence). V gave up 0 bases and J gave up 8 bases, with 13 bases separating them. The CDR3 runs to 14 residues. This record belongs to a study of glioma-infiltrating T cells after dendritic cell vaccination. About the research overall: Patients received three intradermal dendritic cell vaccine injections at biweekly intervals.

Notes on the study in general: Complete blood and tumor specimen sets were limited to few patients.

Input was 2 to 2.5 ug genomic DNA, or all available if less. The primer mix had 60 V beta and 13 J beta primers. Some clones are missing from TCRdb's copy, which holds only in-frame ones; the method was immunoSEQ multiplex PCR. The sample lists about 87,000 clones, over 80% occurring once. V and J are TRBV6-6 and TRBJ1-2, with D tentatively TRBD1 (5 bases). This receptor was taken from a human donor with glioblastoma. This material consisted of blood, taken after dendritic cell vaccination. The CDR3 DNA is TGTGCCAGCAGTTACTCCGGGCAGGGTGACGGCTACACCTTC. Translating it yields CASSYSGQGDGYTF.